This T cell receptor beta chain came from a study of cytomegalovirus exposure and HLA in healthy donors. Primers: 60 Vbeta forward and 13 Jbeta reverse. The repertoire was sequenced with immunoSEQ multiplex PCR; TCRdb's copy has only in-frame clones and lacks some. The sample shows a few hundred thousand clones, roughly 80% of them seen only once. The CDR3 has 17 amino acids. Per germline, CDR1 LNHDA and CDR2 SQIVND (reference sequence). Unmatched junction bases numbered 14, after V lost 7 bases and J lost 3 bases. The V and J genes are TRBV19 and TRBJ1-3; 8 positions match TRBD1. What was sequenced was PBMCs. The source of this sequence is a man younger than 45 in good health and CMV-seronegative. The CDR3 nucleotides read TGTGCCAGTATCCCAGGCAGGGGGCGCGCGATTGGAAACACCATATATTTT. Its protein product is CASIPGRGRAIGNTIYF.